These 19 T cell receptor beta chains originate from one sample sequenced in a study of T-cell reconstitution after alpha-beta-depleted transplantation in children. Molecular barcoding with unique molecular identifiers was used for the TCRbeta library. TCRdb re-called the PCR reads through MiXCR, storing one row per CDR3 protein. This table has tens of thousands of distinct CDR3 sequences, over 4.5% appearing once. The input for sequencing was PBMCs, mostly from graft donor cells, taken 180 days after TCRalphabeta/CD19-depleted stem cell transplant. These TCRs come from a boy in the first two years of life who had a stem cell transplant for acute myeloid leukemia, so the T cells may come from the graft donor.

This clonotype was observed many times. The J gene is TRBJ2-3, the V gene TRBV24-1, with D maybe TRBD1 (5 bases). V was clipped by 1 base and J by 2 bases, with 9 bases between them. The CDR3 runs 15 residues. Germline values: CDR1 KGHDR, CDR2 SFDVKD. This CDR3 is CATSDLDSHTDTQYF. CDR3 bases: TGTGCCACCAGTGATTTAGACAGTCACACAGATACGCAGTATTTT.

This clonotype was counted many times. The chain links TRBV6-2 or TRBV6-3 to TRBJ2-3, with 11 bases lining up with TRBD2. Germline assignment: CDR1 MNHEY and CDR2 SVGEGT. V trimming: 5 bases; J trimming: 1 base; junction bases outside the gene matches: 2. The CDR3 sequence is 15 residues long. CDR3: CASSKTSGGTDTQYF. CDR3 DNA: TGTGCCAGCAGTAAGACTAGCGGGGGCACAGATACGCAGTATTTT.

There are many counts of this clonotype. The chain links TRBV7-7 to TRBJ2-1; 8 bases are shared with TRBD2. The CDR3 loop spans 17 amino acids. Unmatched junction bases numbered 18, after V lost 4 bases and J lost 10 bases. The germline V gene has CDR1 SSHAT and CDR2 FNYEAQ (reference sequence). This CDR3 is CASSYLPGLGAMGEQFF. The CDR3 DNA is TGTGCCAGCAGCTATCTTCCGGGACTAGGGGCCATGGGGGAGCAGTTCTTC. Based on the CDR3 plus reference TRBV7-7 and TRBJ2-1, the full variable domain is GAGVSQSPRYKVTKRGQDVTLRCDPISSHATLYWYQQALGQGPEFLTYFNYEAQPDKSGLPSDRFSAERPEGSISTLTIQRTEQRDSAMYRCASSYLPGLGAMGEQFFGPGTRLTVL.

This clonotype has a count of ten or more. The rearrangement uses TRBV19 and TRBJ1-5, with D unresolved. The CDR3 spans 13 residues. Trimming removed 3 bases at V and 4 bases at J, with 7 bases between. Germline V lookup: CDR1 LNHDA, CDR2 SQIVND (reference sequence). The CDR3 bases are TGTGCCAGTAGTATCATCCCAAATCAGCCCCAGCATTTT. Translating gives CASSIIPNQPQHF.

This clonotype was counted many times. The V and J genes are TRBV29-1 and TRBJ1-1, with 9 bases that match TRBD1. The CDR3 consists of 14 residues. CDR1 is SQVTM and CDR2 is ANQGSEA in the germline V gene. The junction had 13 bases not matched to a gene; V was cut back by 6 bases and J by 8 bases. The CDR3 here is CSVQLQGAILEAFF. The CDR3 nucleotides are TGCAGCGTGCAACTACAGGGGGCGATTTTAGAAGCTTTCTTT. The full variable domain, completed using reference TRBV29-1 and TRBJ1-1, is SAVISQKPSRDICQRGTSLTIQCQVDSQVTMMFWYRQQPGQSLTLIATANQGSEATYESGFVIDKFPISRPNLTFSTLTVSNMSPEDSSIYLCSVQLQGAILEAFFGQGTRLTVV.

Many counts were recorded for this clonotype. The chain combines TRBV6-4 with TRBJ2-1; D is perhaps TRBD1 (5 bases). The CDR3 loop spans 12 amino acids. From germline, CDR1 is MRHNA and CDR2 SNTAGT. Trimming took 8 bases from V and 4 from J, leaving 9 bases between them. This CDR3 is CASGYRYNEQFF. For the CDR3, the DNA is TGTGCCAGCGGCTACAGGTACAATGAGCAGTTCTTC.

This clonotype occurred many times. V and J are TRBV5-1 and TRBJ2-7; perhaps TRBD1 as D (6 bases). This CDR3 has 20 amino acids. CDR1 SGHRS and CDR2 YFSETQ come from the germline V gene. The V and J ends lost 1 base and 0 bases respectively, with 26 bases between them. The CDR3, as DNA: TGCGCCAGCAGCTTGTCCACTGTAAGGAGGACAGCCCTCACCTCCTACGAGCAGTACGTC. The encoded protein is CASSLSTVRRTALTSYEQYV.

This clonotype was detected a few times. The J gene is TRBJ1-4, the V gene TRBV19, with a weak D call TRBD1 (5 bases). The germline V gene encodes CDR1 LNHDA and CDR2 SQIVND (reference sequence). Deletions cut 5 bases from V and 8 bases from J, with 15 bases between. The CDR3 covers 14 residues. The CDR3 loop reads CASSPRSGTEKLFF. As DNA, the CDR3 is TGTGCCAGTAGTCCTCGTTCAGGGACCGAAAAACTGTTTTTT. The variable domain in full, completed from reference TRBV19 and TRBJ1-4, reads DGGITQSPKYLFRKEGQNVTLSCEQNLNHDAMYWYRQDPGQGLRLIYYSQIVNDFQKGDIAEGYSVSREKKESFPLTVTSAQKNPTAFYLCASSPRSGTEKLFFGSGTQLSVL.

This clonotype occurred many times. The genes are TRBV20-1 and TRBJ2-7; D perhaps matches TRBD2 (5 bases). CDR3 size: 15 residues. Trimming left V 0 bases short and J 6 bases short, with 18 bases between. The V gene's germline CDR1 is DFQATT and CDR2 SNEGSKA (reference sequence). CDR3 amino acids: CSARENGPGSGEQYF. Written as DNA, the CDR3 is TGCAGTGCTAGAGAGAATGGGCCGGGGAGCGGCGAGCAGTACTTC.

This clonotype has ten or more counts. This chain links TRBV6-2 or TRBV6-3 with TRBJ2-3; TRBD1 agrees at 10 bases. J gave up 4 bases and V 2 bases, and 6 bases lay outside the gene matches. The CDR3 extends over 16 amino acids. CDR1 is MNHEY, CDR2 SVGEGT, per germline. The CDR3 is CASSYPDRGLADTQYF. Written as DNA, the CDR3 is TGTGCCAGCAGTTACCCCGACAGGGGGCTCGCAGATACGCAGTATTTT.

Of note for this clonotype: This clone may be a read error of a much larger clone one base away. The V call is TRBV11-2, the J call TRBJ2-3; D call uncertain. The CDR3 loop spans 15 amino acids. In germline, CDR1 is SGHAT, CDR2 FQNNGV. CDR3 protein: CASSLDFPGTDTHYF. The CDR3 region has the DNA TGTGCCAGCAGCTTAGATTTCCCGGGTACAGATACGCATTATTTT.

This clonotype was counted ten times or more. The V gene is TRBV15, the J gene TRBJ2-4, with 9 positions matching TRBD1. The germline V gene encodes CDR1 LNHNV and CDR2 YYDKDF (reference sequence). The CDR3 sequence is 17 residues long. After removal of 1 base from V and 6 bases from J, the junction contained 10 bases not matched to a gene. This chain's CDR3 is CATSRGRGGDRANIQYF. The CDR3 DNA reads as TGTGCCACCAGCAGAGGGCGAGGTGGGGACAGGGCAAACATTCAGTACTTC.

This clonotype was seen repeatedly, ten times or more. Here the CDR3 DNA reads TGCGCCAGCAGCCAAGATCCGCTAGCGGGGGGTAACACAGATACGCAGTATTTT. Residues: CASSQDPLAGGNTDTQYF. The chain uses TRBV4-3 and TRBJ2-3; 11 bases line up with TRBD2. J lost 2 bases, V lost 0 bases, and 7 bases had no gene match. The CDR3 sequence is 18 residues long. Germline V lookup: CDR1 LGHNA, CDR2 YSLEER.

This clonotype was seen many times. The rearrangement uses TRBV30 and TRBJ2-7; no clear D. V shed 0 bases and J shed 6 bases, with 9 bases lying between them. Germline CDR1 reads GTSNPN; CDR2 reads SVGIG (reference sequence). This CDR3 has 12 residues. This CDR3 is CAWSVTVREQYF. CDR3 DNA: TGTGCCTGGAGTGTAACTGTGCGCGAGCAGTACTTC. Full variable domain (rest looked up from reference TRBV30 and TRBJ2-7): SQTIHQWPATLVQPVGSPLSLECTVEGTSNPNLYWYRQAAGRGLQLLFYSVGIGQISSEVPQNLSASRPQDRQFILSSKKLLLSDSGFYLCAWSVTVREQYFGPGTRLTVT.

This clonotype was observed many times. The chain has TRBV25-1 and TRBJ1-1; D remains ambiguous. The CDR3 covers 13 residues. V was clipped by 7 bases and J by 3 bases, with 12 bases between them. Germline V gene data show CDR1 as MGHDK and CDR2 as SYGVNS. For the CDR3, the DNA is TGTGCCAGCACCCCCCAGGTCGACACTGAAGCTTTCTTT. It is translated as CASTPQVDTEAFF.

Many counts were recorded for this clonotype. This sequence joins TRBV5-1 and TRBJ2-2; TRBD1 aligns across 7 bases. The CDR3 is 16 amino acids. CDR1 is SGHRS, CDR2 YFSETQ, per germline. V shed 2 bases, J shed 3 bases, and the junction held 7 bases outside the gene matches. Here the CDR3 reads CASSLLPDRDTGELFF. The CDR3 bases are TGCGCCAGCAGCTTATTACCCGACAGGGACACCGGGGAGCTGTTTTTT.

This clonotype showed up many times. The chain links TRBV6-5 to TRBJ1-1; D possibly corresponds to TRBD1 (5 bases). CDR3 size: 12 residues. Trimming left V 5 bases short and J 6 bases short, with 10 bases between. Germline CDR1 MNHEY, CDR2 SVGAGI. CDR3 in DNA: TGTGCCAGCAGTCGGAGGGGAGCTGAAGCTTTCTTT. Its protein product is CASSRRGAEAFF.

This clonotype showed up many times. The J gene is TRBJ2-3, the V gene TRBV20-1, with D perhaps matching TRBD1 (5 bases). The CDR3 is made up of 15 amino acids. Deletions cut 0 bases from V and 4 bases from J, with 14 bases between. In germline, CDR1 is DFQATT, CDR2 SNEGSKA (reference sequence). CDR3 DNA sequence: TGCAGTGCTAGAGATAGGCCAGGGTGGGCAGATACGCAGTATTTT. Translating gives CSARDRPGWADTQYF.

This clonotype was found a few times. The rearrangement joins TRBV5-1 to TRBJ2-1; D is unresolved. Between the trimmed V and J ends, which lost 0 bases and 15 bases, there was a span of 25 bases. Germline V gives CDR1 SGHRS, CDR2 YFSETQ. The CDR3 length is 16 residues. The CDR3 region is CASSLDLRLTGSKGFF. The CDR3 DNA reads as TGCGCCAGCAGCTTGGACCTAAGACTCACGGGCTCTAAGGGGTTCTTC.